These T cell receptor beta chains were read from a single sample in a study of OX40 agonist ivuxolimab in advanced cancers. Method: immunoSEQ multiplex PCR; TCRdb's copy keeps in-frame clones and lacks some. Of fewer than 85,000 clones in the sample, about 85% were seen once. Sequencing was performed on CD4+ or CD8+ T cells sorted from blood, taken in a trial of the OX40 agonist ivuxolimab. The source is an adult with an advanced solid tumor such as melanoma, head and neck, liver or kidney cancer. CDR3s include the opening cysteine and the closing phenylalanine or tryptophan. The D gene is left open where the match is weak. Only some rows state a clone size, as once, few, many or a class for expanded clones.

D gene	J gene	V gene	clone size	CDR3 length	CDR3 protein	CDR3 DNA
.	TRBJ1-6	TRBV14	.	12	CASSQESAPLHF	TGTGCCAGCAGCCAAGAAAGCGCACCCCTCCACTTT
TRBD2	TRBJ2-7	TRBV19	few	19	CASSRKTNQGTSGINEQYF	TGTGCCAGTAGCCGGAAGACTAACCAAGGGACTAGCGGGATCAACGAGCAGTACTTC
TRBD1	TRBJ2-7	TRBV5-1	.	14	CASSAGTEVYEQYF	TGCGCCAGCAGCGCCGGGACAGAAGTGTACGAGCAGTACTTC
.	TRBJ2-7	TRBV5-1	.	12	CASSFDSSEQYF	TGCGCCAGCAGCTTCGACAGCTCCGAGCAGTACTTC
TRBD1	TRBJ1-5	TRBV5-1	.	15	CASSYRTGADQPQHF	TGCGCCAGCAGCTACCGGACAGGGGCAGATCAGCCCCAGCATTTT
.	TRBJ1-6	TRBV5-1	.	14	CASSLQGGNSPLHF	TGCGCCAGCAGCTTACAGGGAGGCAATTCACCCCTCCACTTT
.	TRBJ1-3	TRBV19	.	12	CASTSPGNTIYF	TGTGCCAGCACCAGTCCCGGAAACACCATATATTTT
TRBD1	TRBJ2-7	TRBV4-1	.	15	CASSRSEGQGKEQYF	TGCGCCAGCAGCCGGTCCGAGGGACAGGGTAAAGAGCAGTACTTC
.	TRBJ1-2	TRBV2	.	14	CASSDPWGNYGYTF	TGTGCCAGCAGTGACCCGTGGGGAAACTATGGCTACACCTTC
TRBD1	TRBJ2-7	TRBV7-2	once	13	CASSLALGQTQYF	TGTGCCAGCAGCTTAGCGCTGGGACAGACGCAGTACTTC
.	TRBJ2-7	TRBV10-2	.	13	CASSDRQDYEQYF	TGCGCCAGCAGTGATAGGCAGGACTACGAGCAGTACTTC
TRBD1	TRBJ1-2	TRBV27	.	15	CASRETGGRDYGYTF	TGTGCCAGCAGGGAGACAGGGGGTAGGGACTATGGCTACACCTTC
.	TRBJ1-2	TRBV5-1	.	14	CASSLGFPGYGYTF	TGCGCCAGCAGCTTGGGTTTCCCAGGGTACGGCTACACCTTC
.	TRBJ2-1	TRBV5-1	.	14	CASSLARTEDEQFF	TGCGCCAGCAGCTTGGCCCGTACCGAGGATGAGCAGTTCTTC
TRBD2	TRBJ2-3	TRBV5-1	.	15	CASSPRGGDTDTQYF	TGCGCCAGCAGCCCGCGGGGGGGGGACACAGATACGCAGTATTTT
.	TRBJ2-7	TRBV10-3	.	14	CAISGGAEGYEQYF	TGTGCCATCAGCGGGGGAGCAGAAGGCTACGAGCAGTACTTC
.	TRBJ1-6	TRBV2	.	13	CASGGQLDSPLHF	TGTGCCAGCGGTGGACAGCTCGATTCACCCCTCCACTTT
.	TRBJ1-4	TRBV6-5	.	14	CASSYDGGREKLFF	TGTGCCAGCAGTTACGACGGGGGCCGAGAAAAACTGTTTTTT
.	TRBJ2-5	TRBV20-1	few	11	CSAGRRETQYF	TGCAGTGCTGGACGACGGGAGACCCAGTACTTC
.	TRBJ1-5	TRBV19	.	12	CARGGCNQPQHF	TGTGCCAGGGGGGGGTGCAATCAGCCCCAGCATTTT
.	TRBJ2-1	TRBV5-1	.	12	CASSLERYEQFF	TGCGCCAGCAGCTTGGAGAGGTATGAGCAGTTCTTC
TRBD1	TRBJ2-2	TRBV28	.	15	CASSLFGTGNGELFF	TGTGCCAGCAGTTTATTTGGGACAGGCAACGGGGAGCTGTTTTTT
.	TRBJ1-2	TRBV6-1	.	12	CASRDSRLPYTF	TGTGCCAGCAGAGACAGCCGTCTTCCCTACACCTTC
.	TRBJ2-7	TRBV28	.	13	CASSLRMGDEQYF	TGTGCCAGCAGTTTAAGGATGGGAGACGAGCAGTACTTC
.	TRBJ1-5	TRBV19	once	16	CASSIVGSAGNQPQHF	TGTGCCAGTAGTATAGTAGGGTCCGCGGGTAATCAGCCCCAGCATTTT
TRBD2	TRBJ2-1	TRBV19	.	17	CASSKNLAGGYYNEQFF	TGTGCCAGTAGTAAGAACCTAGCGGGGGGTTACTACAATGAGCAGTTCTTC
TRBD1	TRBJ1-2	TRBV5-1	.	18	CASSLAGLVTGANYGYTF	TGCGCCAGCAGCTTGGCGGGTCTGGTAACAGGGGCGAACTATGGCTACACCTTC
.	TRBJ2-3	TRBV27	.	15	CASRYLDERTDTQYF	TGTGCCAGCCGCTATTTGGACGAACGCACAGATACGCAGTATTTT
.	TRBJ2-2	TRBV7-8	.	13	CASSRQITGELFF	TGTGCCAGCAGTCGACAGATCACCGGGGAGCTGTTTTTT
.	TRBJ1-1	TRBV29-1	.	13	CSVEGAARGEAFF	TGCAGCGTTGAAGGGGCCGCGCGGGGTGAAGCTTTCTTT
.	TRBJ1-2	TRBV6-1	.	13	CASSESSVGGYTF	TGTGCCAGCAGTGAAAGCTCCGTTGGCGGCTACACCTTC
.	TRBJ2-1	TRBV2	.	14	CASSVSGAYNEQFF	TGTGCCAGCAGTGTTAGCGGCGCCTACAATGAGCAGTTCTTC
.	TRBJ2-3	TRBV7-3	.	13	CASSDPQTDTQYF	TGTGCCAGCAGCGACCCCCAAACAGATACGCAGTATTTT
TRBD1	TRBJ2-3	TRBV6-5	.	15	CASSLFRDRKDTQYF	TGTGCCAGCAGTTTATTCCGGGACAGAAAAGATACGCAGTATTTT
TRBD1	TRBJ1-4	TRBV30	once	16	CAWSVLSEGASEKLFF	TGTGCCTGGAGTGTACTGTCGGAGGGGGCTAGTGAAAAACTGTTTTTT
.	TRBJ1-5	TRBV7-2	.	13	CASSLWADQPQHF	TGTGCCAGCAGCTTATGGGCTGATCAGCCCCAGCATTTT
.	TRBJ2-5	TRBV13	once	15	CASSSWTEGGETQYF	TGTGCCAGCAGCTCATGGACGGAGGGTGGGGAGACCCAGTACTTC
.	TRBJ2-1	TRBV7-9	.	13	CASSLGGLNEQFF	TGTGCCAGCAGCTTAGGAGGGCTCAATGAGCAGTTCTTC
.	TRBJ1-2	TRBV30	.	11	CAWSPSYGYTF	TGTGCCTGGAGTCCGTCCTATGGCTACACCTTC
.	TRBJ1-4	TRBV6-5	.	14	CASSYRGRSEKLFF	TGTGCCAGCAGTTATCGGGGGCGGAGTGAAAAACTGTTTTTT
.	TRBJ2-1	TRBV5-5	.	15	CASSHRDFSYNEQFF	TGTGCCAGCAGCCACCGGGACTTCTCCTACAATGAGCAGTTCTTC
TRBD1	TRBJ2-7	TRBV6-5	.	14	CASSGQGISYEQYF	TGTGCCAGCAGCGGACAGGGAATCTCCTACGAGCAGTACTTC
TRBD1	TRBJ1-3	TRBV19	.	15	CASKAGGVAGNTIYF	TGTGCCAGTAAGGCAGGGGGCGTTGCTGGAAACACCATATATTTT
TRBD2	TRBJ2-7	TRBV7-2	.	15	CASSPLAGVSYEQYF	TGTGCCAGCAGCCCTCTAGCGGGAGTATCCTACGAGCAGTACTTC
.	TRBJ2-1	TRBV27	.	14	CASRRITVPNEQFF	TGTGCCAGCAGACGCATAACCGTCCCCAATGAGCAGTTCTTC